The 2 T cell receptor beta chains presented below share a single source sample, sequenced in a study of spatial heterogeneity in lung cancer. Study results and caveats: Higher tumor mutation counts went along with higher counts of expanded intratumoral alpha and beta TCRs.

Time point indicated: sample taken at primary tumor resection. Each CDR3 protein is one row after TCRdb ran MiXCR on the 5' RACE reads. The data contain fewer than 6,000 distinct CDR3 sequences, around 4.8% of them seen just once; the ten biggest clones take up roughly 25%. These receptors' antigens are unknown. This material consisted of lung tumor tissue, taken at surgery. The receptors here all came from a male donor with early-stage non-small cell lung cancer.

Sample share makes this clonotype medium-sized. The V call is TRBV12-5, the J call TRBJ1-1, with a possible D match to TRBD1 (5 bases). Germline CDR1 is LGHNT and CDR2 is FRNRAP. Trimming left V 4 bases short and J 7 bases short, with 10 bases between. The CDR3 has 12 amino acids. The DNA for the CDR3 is TGTGCTAGTGGTTGGGGGGGAGATGAAGCTTTCTTT. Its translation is CASGWGGDEAFF.

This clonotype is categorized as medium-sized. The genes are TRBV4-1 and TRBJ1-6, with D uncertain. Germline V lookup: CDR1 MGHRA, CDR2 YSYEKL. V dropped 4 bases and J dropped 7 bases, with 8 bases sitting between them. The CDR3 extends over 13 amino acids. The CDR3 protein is CASSRQPNSPLHF. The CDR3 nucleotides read TGCGCCAGCAGCCGTCAGCCGAATTCACCCCTCCACTTT.